Described below is a single TCR beta chain sequence and its context. TCRdb ran MiXCR on the PCR reads. The sample contains about 9,500 clones, roughly 31% of which appear only once. These data come from a study of metastatic and nonmetastatic thyroid tumors. All patients reached thyroid surgery having received no treatment beforehand. The CDR3 extends over 16 amino acids. The V end was cut by 11 bases, the J end by 7 bases, with 27 bases between. CDR1 is SNHLY, CDR2 FYNNEI, per germline. The gene calls are TRBV2 and TRBJ2-1, with TRBD2 as a possible D gene (6 bases). The sequenced sample was adjacent normal tissue. The clonotype originates from a female donor with papillary thyroid cancer or a benign thyroid nodule (not recorded which). Some clones in this sample may be carry-over from other donors' samples. This CDR3 reads CALFEGRSGVGNEQFF. The CDR3 DNA follows: TGTGCCCTTTTCGAGGGGAGGTCGGGGGTCGGAAATGAGCAGTTCTTC.